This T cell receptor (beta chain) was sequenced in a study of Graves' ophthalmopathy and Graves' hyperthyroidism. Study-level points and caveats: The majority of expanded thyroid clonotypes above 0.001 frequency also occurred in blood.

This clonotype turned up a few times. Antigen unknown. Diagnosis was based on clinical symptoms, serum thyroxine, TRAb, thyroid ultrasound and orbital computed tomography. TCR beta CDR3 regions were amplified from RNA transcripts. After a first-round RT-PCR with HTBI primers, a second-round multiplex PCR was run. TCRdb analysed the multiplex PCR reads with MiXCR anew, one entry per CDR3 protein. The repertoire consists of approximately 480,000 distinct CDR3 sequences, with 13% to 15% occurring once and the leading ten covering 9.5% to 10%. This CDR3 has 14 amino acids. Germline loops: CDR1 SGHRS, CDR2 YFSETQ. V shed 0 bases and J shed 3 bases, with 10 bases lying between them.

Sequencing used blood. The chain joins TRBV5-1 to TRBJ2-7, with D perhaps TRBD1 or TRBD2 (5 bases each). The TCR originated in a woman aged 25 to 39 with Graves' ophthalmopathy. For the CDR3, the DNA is TGCGCCAGCAGCTTGGATGGGACCTTCTACGAGCAGTACTTC. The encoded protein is CASSLDGTFYEQYF. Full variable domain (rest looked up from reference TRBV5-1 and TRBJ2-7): KAGVTQTPRYLIKTRGQQVTLSCSPISGHRSVSWYQQTPGQGLQFLFEYFSETQRNKGNFPGRFSGRQFSNSRSEMNVSTLELGDSALYLCASSLDGTFYEQYFGPGTRLTVT.